What follows are 20 T cell receptor beta chains derived from one specimen sequenced in a study of T cell changes during pregnancy in multiple sclerosis. The table came from immunoSEQ multiplex PCR; TCRdb's copy has only in-frame clones and leaves some out. Of 70,000 to 90,000 clones listed, 93% were seen once; the top ten hold about 0.69%. The input for sequencing was peripheral blood, taken in the second trimester of pregnancy. The receptor set was obtained from a female donor in good health, enrolled as a control in a pregnancy study.

Here the CDR3 DNA reads TGTGCCAGCAGACATATTCCGGGACAGGGGCACGAGCAGTACTTC. Translated, it gives CASRHIPGQGHEQYF. V and J are TRBV7-2 and TRBJ2-7; 10 bases align to TRBD1. Germline-derived CDR1 and CDR2 are SGHTA and FQGNSA. V lost 6 bases, J lost 5 bases, and 10 bases stayed unmatched. There are 15 residues in the CDR3.

V is TRBV7-9 and J is TRBJ2-1; 9 nucleotides match TRBD1. CDR3 length: 15 residues. Germline CDR1 reads SEHNR; CDR2 reads FQNEAQ (reference sequence). The trim removed 5 bases at V and 6 bases at J, leaving 8 bases unmatched. The CDR3 loop is CASSPRTGESNEQFF. The CDR3 DNA reads TGTGCCAGCAGCCCTAGGACAGGGGAAAGCAATGAGCAGTTCTTC.

The chain employs TRBV12-2 and TRBJ2-5; TRBD1 was called by the table and not checked on the DNA. TRBV12-2 is labeled a pseudogene. CDR3 length: 15 residues. The CDR3 is CASRRQGGSEETQYF. The CDR3 DNA is TGTGCAAGTCGTCGACAGGGGGGATCGGAAGAGACCCAGTACTTC.

J is TRBJ1-6 and V is TRBV6-5; 7 nucleotides line up with TRBD1. Germline-derived CDR1 and CDR2 are MNHEY and SVGAGI. J gave up 9 bases and V 2 bases, and 7 bases lay outside the gene matches. The CDR3 runs 15 residues. The CDR3 reads CASSYLDRARSPLHF. Written as DNA, the CDR3 is TGTGCCAGCAGTTACCTTGACAGGGCTCGTTCACCCCTCCACTTT.

This chain links TRBV6-5 with TRBJ2-5, with TRBD1 identical over 8 bases. The CDR3 consists of 14 residues. Germline CDR1 and CDR2: MNHEY and SVGAGI. V lost 6 bases, J lost 2 bases, and 5 bases stayed unmatched. CDR3 DNA sequence: TGTGCCAGCAGGGGACAGGCCTATCAAGAGACCCAGTACTTC. Translation: CASRGQAYQETQYF.

The chain couples TRBV27 to TRBJ2-7, with D possibly matching TRBD1 (5 bases). The CDR3 runs 12 residues. The ends were cut back, 8 bases at V and 5 bases at J, with 13 bases in the middle. Germline V gene lookup returns CDR1 MNHEY and CDR2 SMNVEV (reference sequence). CDR3 in amino acids: CASGRAYDEQYF. The CDR3 DNA is TGTGCCAGCGGCAGGGCCTATGACGAGCAGTACTTC.

V gene TRBV7-9 combines with J gene TRBJ2-6; D not resolved. CDR3 length equals 15 residues. Looked up from germline, CDR1 is SEHNR and CDR2 is FQNEAQ (reference sequence). V was clipped by 2 bases and J by 0 bases, with 5 bases between them. The CDR3: CASSLISSGANVLTF. CDR3 coding DNA: TGTGCCAGCAGCTTAATTAGCTCTGGGGCCAACGTCCTGACTTTC.

The chain uses TRBV6-5 and TRBJ1-1; a weak D match, TRBD1 (5 bases). The germline V gene encodes CDR1 MNHEY and CDR2 SVGAGI. V was pared by 0 bases and J by 3 bases, with 11 bases between. CDR3 length equals 15 residues. This CDR3 reads CASSYSMVRDTEAFF. CDR3 sequence (DNA): TGTGCCAGCAGTTACTCGATGGTCAGGGACACTGAAGCTTTCTTT.

This clone was observed a few times. The chain couples TRBV19 to TRBJ1-6, with D hard to call. The CDR3 sequence is 13 residues long. CDR1 and CDR2 from the germline V gene are LNHDA and SQIVND (reference sequence). Trimming left V 5 bases short and J 7 bases short, with 9 bases between. CDR3 amino acids: CASSDRENSPLHF. In DNA form, the CDR3 reads TGTGCCAGTAGTGATCGGGAAAATTCACCCCTCCACTTT.

The V call is TRBV2, the J call TRBJ2-7, with TRBD2 as a possible D gene (7 bases). Trimming took off 6 bases at V and 3 bases at J, with 15 bases between the two ends. The germline V gene encodes CDR1 SNHLY and CDR2 FYNNEI. This CDR3 has 14 amino acids. The CDR3 nucleotides read TGTGCCAGCAGCGCCCCGAGGGGGGGCTACGAGCAGTACTTC. This codes for CASSAPRGGYEQYF.

The rearrangement joins TRBV7-2 to TRBJ1-1; 9 bases map to TRBD1. Germline V gene sequence: CDR1 SGHTA, CDR2 FQGNSA. CDR3 length equals 13 residues. V trimming: 8 bases; J trimming: 4 bases; junction bases outside the gene matches: 5. Written as DNA, the CDR3 is TGTGCCAGCGTCGACAGGGGGAGCACTGAAGCTTTCTTT. Translating it yields CASVDRGSTEAFF. The full variable domain, its missing parts supplied by reference TRBV7-2 and TRBJ1-1, is GAGVSQSPSNKVTEKGKDVELRCDPISGHTALYWYRQSLGQGLEFLIYFQGNSAPDKSGLPSDRFSAERTGGSVSTLTIQRTQQEDSAVYLCASVDRGSTEAFFGQGTRLTVV.

J is TRBJ2-7 and V is TRBV7-2, with a weak D call TRBD1 (6 bases). Germline V lookup: CDR1 SGHTA, CDR2 FQGNSA. There are 14 residues in the CDR3. Trimming stripped 4 bases from V and 6 bases from J, with 16 bases between. CDR3 sequence reads: CASSSQQGVGEQYF. The CDR3 DNA reads TGTGCCAGCAGCTCTCAACAGGGTGTGGGCGAGCAGTACTTC.

The chain is built from TRBV9 and TRBJ2-1; 9 bases align to TRBD1. Trimming took 0 bases from V and 0 from J; bases not matched to a gene: 1. This CDR3 is 16 amino acids long. The germline CDR1 and CDR2 sequences are SGDLS and YYNGEE. CDR3 bases: TGTGCCAGCAGCGTAGTGGGACAGGGCTCCTACAATGAGCAGTTCTTC. It translates to CASSVVGQGSYNEQFF. Based on the CDR3 plus reference TRBV9 and TRBJ2-1, the full variable domain is DSGVTQTPKHLITATGQRVTLRCSPRSGDLSVYWYQQSLDQGLQFLIQYYNGEERAKGNILERFSAQQFPDLHSELNLSSLELGDSALYFCASSVVGQGSYNEQFFGPGTRLTVL.

The rearrangement links TRBV6-4 to TRBJ2-2; D is perhaps TRBD1 (6 bases). V lost 7 bases, J lost 1 base, and 13 bases lay in between. The CDR3 contains 15 residues. Looked up from germline, CDR1 is MRHNA and CDR2 is SNTAGT. The CDR3 region has the DNA TGTGCCAGCACACCGGAGACAGGGAACACCGGGGAGCTGTTTTTT. Protein sequence: CASTPETGNTGELFF.

The V and J genes are TRBV9 and TRBJ2-5, with D possibly TRBD2 on 5 matching bases. The germline V gene has CDR1 SGDLS and CDR2 YYNGEE. This CDR3 has 14 residues. V was pared by 1 base and J by 4 bases, with 11 bases between. CDR3 coding DNA: TGTGCCAGCAGCGTAAGAGGGATCGGAGAGACCCAGTACTTC. It yields the protein CASSVRGIGETQYF.

This clone has just a few counts. The rearrangement joins TRBV7-9 to TRBJ1-5; D remains unclear. Germline CDR1 and CDR2: SEHNR and FQNEAQ (reference sequence). V lost 4 bases and J 6 bases, leaving 7 bases between the germline ends. The length of the CDR3 is 12 residues. Written as DNA, the CDR3 is TGTGCCAGCAGCTCCCCCGGTCAGCCCCAGCATTTT. Protein sequence: CASSSPGQPQHF.

The rearrangement uses TRBV10-3 and TRBJ1-1; TRBD1 might be the D (6 bases). Germline values: CDR1 ENHRY, CDR2 SYGVKD. The CDR3 loop spans 15 amino acids. V shed 6 bases and J shed 0 bases, with 14 bases lying between them. Here the CDR3 DNA reads TGTGCCATCAGCAACTTAAGGGGGTTGAACACTGAAGCTTTCTTT. Amino acid sequence: CAISNLRGLNTEAFF.

The chain links TRBV9 to TRBJ1-1, with no clear D. Germline V gene data show CDR1 as SGDLS and CDR2 as YYNGEE. Trimming left V 2 bases short and J 3 bases short, with 17 bases between. The CDR3 consists of 16 residues. CDR3 in amino acids: CASSVSSDMRDTEAFF. CDR3 nucleotides: TGTGCCAGCAGCGTTAGTAGTGATATGAGGGACACTGAAGCTTTCTTT. The full variable domain, completed using reference TRBV9 and TRBJ1-1, is DSGVTQTPKHLITATGQRVTLRCSPRSGDLSVYWYQQSLDQGLQFLIQYYNGEERAKGNILERFSAQQFPDLHSELNLSSLELGDSALYFCASSVSSDMRDTEAFFGQGTRLTVV.

The V and J genes are TRBV12-5 and TRBJ1-2; tentatively, D is TRBD1 (5 bases). This CDR3 region has 14 residues. Trimming removed 4 bases at V and 0 bases at J, with 9 bases between. The V gene's germline CDR1 is LGHNT and CDR2 FRNRAP. The CDR3 DNA is TGTGCTAGTGGTTCCCCGACAGCTAACTATGGCTACACCTTC. Translating it yields CASGSPTANYGYTF.

The genes are TRBV6-5 and TRBJ1-2, with D perhaps matching TRBD1 (6 bases). CDR3 size: 15 residues. Between the trimmed V and J ends, which lost 2 bases and 8 bases, there was a span of 18 bases. Germline V gene data show CDR1 as MNHEY and CDR2 as SVGAGI. CDR3 residues: CASSYTDRGAGGYTF. CDR3 in DNA: TGTGCCAGCAGTTACACGGACAGAGGGGCTGGCGGCTACACCTTC.